The rows below give T cell receptor beta chains drawn from one sample of a study of blood T cell repertoires in COVID-19. Produced via immunoSEQ multiplex PCR; TCRdb's table is partial and in-frame only. The table has fewer than 200,000 clones, roughly 86% seen once. Specimen: peripheral blood. The receptor source for this set is an elderly woman with COVID-19, enrolled during active disease. The CDR3 runs from the conserved cysteine through the conserved F or W. The D gene is left open where the match is weak. Size values are once, few and many counts, or a class for expanded clones, and some rows have none.

d_call j_call v_call clone_size cdr3_nt cdr3_aa
TRBD2 TRBJ2-1 TRBV4-3 - TGCGCCAGCAGCTTTGACGGGAGGTCAAACAATGAGCAGTTCTTC CASSFDGRSNNEQFF
TRBD2 TRBJ2-1 TRBV6-5 few TGTGCCAGCAGTTACCTAGCGGGAGGGCGGTACAATGAGCAGTTCTTC CASSYLAGGRYNEQFF
TRBD1 TRBJ2-1 TRBV6-6 - TGTGCCAGCAGTTACCCCGACAGGGGTAATGAGCAGTTCTTC CASSYPDRGNEQFF
- TRBJ1-5 TRBV6-2/TRBV6-3 - TGTGCCAGCAGTTACGGGGAGCAGCCCCAGCATTTT CASSYGEQPQHF
- TRBJ2-3 TRBV6-5 - TGTGCCAGCAGTTACTCCAGGACAGATACAGATACGCAGTATTTT CASSYSRTDTDTQYF
- TRBJ1-5 TRBV7-8 - TGTGCCAGCAGCCGAGGAACAACCGATCAGCCCCAGCATTTT CASSRGTTDQPQHF
- TRBJ1-1 TRBV27 - TGTGCCAGCAGTTTAACGAAGACAGTACTGAACACTGAAGCTTTCTTT CASSLTKTVLNTEAFF
- TRBJ2-2 TRBV7-2 - TGTGCCAGCAGCTCCACTAATGCGGGGCGGGGCACCGGGGAGCTGTTTTTT CASSSTNAGRGTGELFF
TRBD1 TRBJ1-1 TRBV19 - TGTGCCAGTAGGGCCGGGACAGGGCTGATCGAAGCTTTCTTT CASRAGTGLIEAFF
TRBD1 TRBJ1-6 TRBV9 - TGTGCCAGCAGCGTAGCCTCACAGGGGACCTATAATTCACCCCTCCACTTT CASSVASQGTYNSPLHF